This is a list of T cell receptor beta chains from one sample in a study of cytomegalovirus exposure and HLA in healthy donors. Method: immunoSEQ multiplex PCR; TCRdb's copy keeps in-frame clones and lacks some. This table holds over 55,000 clones, 70% found once. The source material was PBMCs. Every receptor here comes from a woman between 50 and 59 years old in good health and CMV-seropositive. Each CDR3 is given without its conserved first and last residue. Fields, in order: CDR3 length, J gene, V gene, clone size, CDR3 protein. For some rows the clone size is stated as once, few or many, or as a class when expanded; others skip it.

length: 12; J: TRBJ2-7; V: TRBV7-6; size: .; CDR3: ASSEGGLTYEQY
length: 9; J: TRBJ2-7; V: TRBV30; size: .; CDR3: AWSKTYEQY
length: 12; J: TRBJ1-5; V: TRBV19; size: .; CDR3: ASKSVVSNQPQH
length: 13; J: TRBJ2-5; V: TRBV27; size: .; CDR3: ASTQTQGFYETQY
length: 13; J: TRBJ2-7; V: TRBV7-9; size: .; CDR3: ASSANRDFSYEQY
length: 12; J: TRBJ2-3; V: TRBV19; size: .; CDR3: ASSIGRGADTQY
length: 13; J: TRBJ2-1; V: TRBV7-2; size: .; CDR3: ASSHPGLAVPEQF
length: 10; J: TRBJ2-5; V: TRBV6-1; size: .; CDR3: ASSGRDETQY
length: 13; J: TRBJ2-5; V: TRBV7-2; size: .; CDR3: ASTPLAGGRETQY
length: 10; J: TRBJ1-6; V: TRBV28; size: .; CDR3: ASTVQNSPLH
length: 16; J: TRBJ2-6; V: TRBV5-1; size: .; CDR3: TSSWRGGQVEGANVLT
length: 11; J: TRBJ2-5; V: TRBV7-7; size: .; CDR3: ASSFSSQETQY
length: 13; J: TRBJ1-2; V: TRBV4-3; size: .; CDR3: ASSQVRGVAYGYT
length: 12; J: TRBJ2-7; V: TRBV10-2; size: .; CDR3: ASSPRGSSYEQY
length: 12; J: TRBJ1-1; V: TRBV28; size: .; CDR3: ASSPPDRIAEAF
length: 12; J: TRBJ2-3; V: TRBV6-1; size: many; CDR3: ASRTAGAGDTQY
length: 14; J: TRBJ1-5; V: TRBV10-2; size: .; CDR3: ASSEGQGIGNQPQH
length: 13; J: TRBJ2-5; V: TRBV6-1; size: .; CDR3: ASSEVYSLIETQY
length: 10; J: TRBJ2-2; V: TRBV30; size: .; CDR3: AWSRGTGELF
length: 13; J: TRBJ1-4; V: TRBV5-5; size: few; CDR3: ASSLFRGTNEKLF
length: 12; J: TRBJ2-3; V: TRBV5-1; size: .; CDR3: ASSPGQALHTQY
length: 12; J: TRBJ1-5; V: TRBV23-1; size: .; CDR3: ASSHTLGGTGKD
length: 13; J: TRBJ2-7; V: TRBV27; size: .; CDR3: ASSSPVLGAYEQY
length: 13; J: TRBJ2-3; V: TRBV19; size: .; CDR3: ASSIQGGGTDTQY
length: 10; J: TRBJ2-7; V: TRBV29-1; size: once; CDR3: SVQGSSYEQY
length: 11; J: TRBJ2-3; V: TRBV5-5; size: few; CDR3: ASSGLRRDTQY